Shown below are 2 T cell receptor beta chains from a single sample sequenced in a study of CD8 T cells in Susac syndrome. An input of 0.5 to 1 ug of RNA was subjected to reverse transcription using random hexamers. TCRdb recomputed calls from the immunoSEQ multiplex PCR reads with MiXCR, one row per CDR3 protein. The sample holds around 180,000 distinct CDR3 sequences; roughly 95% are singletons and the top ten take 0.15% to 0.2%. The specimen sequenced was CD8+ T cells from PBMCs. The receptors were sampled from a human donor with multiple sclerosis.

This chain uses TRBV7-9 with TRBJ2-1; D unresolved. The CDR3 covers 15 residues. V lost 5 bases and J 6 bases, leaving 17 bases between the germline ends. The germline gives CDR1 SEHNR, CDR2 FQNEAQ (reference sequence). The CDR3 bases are TGTGCCAGCAGCCTCTCCGTCGGGCAGGCCAATGAGCAGTTCTTC. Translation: CASSLSVGQANEQFF.

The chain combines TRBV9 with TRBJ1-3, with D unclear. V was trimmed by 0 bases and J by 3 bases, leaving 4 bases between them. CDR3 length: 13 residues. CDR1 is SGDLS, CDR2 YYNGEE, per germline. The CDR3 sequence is CASSVGYGNTIYF. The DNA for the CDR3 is TGTGCCAGCAGCGTAGGGTATGGAAACACCATATATTTT.